The 4 T cell receptor beta chains presented below share a single source sample, sequenced in a study of cytomegalovirus exposure and HLA in healthy donors. The PCR ran on 60 Vbeta and 13 Jbeta primers. Sequenced by immunoSEQ multiplex PCR; TCRdb stores in-frame clones only, minus some. The top ten hold 1.9% of the sample, which has roughly 70,000 clones, roughly 78% seen once. Material for sequencing was PBMCs. The receptors derive from a man aged 18 to 30 in good health and CMV-seronegative.

The V call is TRBV5-1, the J call TRBJ2-5; 12 bases are a match to TRBD2. CDR1 and CDR2 (germline): SGHRS, YFSETQ. The CDR3 length is 17 residues. The ends lost 0 bases at V and 2 bases at J; junction bases unmatched: 5. CDR3 residues: CASSLGGLAGNQETQYF. The CDR3 DNA sequence: TGCGCCAGCAGCTTGGGGGGACTAGCGGGCAATCAAGAGACCCAGTACTTC.

The genes are TRBV9 and TRBJ2-2; 9 bases are shared with TRBD2. The V gene's germline CDR1 is SGDLS and CDR2 YYNGEE. The CDR3 runs 15 residues. Trimming cost V 2 bases and J 7 bases; bases outside gene matches: 6. The CDR3: CASSVSSGTVGELFF. CDR3 nucleotide sequence: TGTGCCAGCAGCGTGTCTAGCGGGACGGTCGGGGAGCTGTTTTTT.

This clone turned up a few times. The V and J genes are TRBV6-5 and TRBJ1-1; maybe TRBD1 (6 bases). CDR1 MNHEY and CDR2 SVGAGI come from the germline V gene. The CDR3 totals 14 residues. Trimming cost V 2 bases and J 4 bases, with 11 bases left between them. CDR3: CASSYNRVGTEAFF. In nucleotides, the CDR3 is TGTGCCAGCAGTTACAACAGGGTGGGCACTGAAGCTTTCTTT.

This clone was seen only a few times. J is TRBJ2-2 and V is TRBV28, with a tentative D call TRBD2 (5 bases). Germline V CDR1 and CDR2: MDHEN, SYDVKM. The CDR3 spans 16 residues. Between the trimmed V and J ends, which lost 6 bases and 4 bases, there was a span of 18 bases. In DNA form, the CDR3 reads TGTGCCAGCAGCGGACTTCGGGGATCGGCCACCGGGGAGCTGTTTTTT. Translating gives CASSGLRGSATGELFF.